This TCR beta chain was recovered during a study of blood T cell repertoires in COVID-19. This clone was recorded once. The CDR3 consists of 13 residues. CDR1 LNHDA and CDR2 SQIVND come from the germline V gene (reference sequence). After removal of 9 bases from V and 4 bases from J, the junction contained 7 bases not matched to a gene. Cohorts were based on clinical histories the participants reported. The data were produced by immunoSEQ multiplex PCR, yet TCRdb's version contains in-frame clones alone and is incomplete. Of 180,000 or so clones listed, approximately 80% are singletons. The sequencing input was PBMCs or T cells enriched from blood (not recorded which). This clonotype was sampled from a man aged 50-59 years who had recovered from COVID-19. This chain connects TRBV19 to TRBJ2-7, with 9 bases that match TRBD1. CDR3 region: CARKQGASYEQYF. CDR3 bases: TGTGCCAGAAAACAGGGGGCTTCTTACGAGCAGTACTTC. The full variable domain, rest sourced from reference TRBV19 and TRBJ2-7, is DGGITQSPKYLFRKEGQNVTLSCEQNLNHDAMYWYRQDPGQGLRLIYYSQIVNDFQKGDIAEGYSVSREKKESFPLTVTSAQKNPTAFYLCARKQGASYEQYFGPGTRLTVT.